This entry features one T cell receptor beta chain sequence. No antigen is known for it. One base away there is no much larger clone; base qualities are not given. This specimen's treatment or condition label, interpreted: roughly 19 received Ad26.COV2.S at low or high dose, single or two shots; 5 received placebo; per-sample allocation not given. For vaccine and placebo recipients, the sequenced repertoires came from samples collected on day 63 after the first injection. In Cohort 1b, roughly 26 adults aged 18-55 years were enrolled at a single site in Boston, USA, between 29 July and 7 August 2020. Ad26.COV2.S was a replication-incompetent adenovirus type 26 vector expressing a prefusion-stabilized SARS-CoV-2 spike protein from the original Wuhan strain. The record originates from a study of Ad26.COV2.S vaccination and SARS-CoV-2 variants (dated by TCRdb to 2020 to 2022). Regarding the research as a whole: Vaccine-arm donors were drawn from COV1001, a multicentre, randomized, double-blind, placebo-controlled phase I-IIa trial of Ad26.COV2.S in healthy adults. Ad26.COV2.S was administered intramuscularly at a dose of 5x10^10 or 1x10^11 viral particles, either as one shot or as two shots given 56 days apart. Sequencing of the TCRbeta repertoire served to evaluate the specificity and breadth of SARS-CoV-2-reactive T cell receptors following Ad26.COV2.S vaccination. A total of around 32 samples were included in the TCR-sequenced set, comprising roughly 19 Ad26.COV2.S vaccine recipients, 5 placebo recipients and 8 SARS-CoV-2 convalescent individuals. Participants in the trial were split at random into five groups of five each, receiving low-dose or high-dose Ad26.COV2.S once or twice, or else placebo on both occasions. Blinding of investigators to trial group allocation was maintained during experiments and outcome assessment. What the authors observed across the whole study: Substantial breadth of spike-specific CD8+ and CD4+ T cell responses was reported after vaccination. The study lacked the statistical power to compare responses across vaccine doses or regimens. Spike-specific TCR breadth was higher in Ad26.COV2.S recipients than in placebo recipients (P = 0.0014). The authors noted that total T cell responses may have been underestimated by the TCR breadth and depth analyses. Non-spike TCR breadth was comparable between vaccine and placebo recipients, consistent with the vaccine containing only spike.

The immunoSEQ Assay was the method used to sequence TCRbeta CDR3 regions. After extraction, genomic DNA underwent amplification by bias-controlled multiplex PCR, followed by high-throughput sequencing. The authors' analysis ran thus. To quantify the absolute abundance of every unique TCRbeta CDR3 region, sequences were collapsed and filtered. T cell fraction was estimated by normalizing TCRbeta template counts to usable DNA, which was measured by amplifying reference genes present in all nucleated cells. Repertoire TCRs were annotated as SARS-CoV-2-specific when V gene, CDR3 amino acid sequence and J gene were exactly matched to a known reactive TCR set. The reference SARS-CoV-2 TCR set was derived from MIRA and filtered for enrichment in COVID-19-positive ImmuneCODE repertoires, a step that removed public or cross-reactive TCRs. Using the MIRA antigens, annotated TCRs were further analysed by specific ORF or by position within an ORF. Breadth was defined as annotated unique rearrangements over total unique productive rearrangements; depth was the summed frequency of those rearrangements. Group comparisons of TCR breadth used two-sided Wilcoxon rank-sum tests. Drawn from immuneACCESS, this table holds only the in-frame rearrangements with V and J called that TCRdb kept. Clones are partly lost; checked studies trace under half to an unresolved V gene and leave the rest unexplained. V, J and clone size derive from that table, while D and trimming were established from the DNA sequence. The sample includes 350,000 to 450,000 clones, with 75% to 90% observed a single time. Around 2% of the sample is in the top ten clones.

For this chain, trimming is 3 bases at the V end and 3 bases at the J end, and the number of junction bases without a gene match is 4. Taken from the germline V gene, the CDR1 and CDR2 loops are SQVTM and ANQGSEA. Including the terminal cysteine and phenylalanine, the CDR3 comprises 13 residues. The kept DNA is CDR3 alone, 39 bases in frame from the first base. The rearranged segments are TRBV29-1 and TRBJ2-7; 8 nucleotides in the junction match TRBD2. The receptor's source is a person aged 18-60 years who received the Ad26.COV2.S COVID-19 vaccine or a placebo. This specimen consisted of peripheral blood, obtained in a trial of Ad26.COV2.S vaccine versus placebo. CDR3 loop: CSVDLAGRYEQYF. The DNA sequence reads TGCAGCGTTGATCTAGCGGGCCGCTACGAGCAGTACTTC.